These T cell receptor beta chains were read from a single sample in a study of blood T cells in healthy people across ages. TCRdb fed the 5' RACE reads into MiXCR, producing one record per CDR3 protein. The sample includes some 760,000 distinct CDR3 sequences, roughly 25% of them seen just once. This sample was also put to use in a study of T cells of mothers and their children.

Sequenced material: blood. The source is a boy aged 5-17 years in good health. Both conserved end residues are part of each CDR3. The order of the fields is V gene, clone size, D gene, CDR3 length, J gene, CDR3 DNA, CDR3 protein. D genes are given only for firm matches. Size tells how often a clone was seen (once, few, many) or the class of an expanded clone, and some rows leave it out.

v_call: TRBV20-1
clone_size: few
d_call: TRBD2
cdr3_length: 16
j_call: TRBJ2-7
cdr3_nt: TGCAGTGCTAGTGAACTAGCGGGGTCCTACTCCTACGAGCAGTACTTC
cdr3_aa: CSASELAGSYSYEQYF

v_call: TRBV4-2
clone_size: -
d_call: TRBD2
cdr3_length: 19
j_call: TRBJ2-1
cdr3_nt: TGTGCCAGCAGCCAAGTTGGACTAGCGGACCCCTACGGGGGCAATGAGCAGTTCTTC
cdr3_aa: CASSQVGLADPYGGNEQFF

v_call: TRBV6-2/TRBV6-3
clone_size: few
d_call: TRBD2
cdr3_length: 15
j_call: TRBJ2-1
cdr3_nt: TGTGCCAGCAGTACTCTAGCGGGGGGTGACAATGAGCAGTTCTTC
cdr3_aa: CASSTLAGGDNEQFF

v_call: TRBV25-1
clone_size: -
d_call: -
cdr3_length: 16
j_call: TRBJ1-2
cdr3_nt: TGTGCCAGCAGTGAACCCTTAGCAGGCGGTAACTATGGCTACACCTTC
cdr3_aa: CASSEPLAGGNYGYTF

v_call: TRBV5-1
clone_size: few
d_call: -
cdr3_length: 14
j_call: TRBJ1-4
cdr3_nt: TGCGCCAGCAGCTTGGACAGAGAAAATGAAAAACTGTTTTTT
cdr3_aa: CASSLDRENEKLFF

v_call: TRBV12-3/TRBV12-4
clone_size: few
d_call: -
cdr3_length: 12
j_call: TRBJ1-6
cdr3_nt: TGTGCCAGCAGTTTCCATGTAAATCCCCTCCACTTT
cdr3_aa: CASSFHVNPLHF

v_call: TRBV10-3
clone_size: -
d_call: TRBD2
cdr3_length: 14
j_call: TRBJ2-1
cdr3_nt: TGTGCCATCACGGGAGCGGGGGGGCTCAATGAGCAGTTCTTC
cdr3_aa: CAITGAGGLNEQFF

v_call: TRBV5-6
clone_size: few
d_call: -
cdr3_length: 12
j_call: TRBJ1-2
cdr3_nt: TGTGCCAGCAGCTTGTTGGGGGATGGCTACACCTTC
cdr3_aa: CASSLLGDGYTF

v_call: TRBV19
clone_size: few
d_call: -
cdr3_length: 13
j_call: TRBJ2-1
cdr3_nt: TGTGCCAGTAGTATGACAGGATACAATGAGCAGTTCTTC
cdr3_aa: CASSMTGYNEQFF

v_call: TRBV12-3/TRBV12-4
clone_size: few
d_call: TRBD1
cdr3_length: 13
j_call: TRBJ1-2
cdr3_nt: TGTGCCAGCAGTGGGACAGGAAGTGATGGCTACACCTTC
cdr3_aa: CASSGTGSDGYTF

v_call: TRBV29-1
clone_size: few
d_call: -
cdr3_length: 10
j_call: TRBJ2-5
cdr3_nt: TGCAGCGACGACGGACAGACCCAGTACTTC
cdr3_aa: CSDDGQTQYF

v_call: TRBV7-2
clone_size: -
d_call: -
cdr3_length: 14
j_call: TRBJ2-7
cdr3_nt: TGTGCCAGCAGCCCAGAGTCTGGCCCCTACGAGCAGTACTTC
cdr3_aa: CASSPESGPYEQYF

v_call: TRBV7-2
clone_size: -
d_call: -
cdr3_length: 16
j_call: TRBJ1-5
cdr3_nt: TGTGCCAGCAGCCCAGGGGCGCTACACCCCGGTCAGCCCCAGCATTTT
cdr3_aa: CASSPGALHPGQPQHF

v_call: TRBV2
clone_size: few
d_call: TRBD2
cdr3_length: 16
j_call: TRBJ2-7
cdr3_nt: TGTGCCAGCAGTGAGGGACTAGCGGGACAATCCTACGAGCAGTACTTC
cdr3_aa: CASSEGLAGQSYEQYF

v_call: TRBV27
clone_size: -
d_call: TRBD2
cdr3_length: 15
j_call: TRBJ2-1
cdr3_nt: TGTGCCAGCAGTTTGGGCGGGAGGGAGTACAATGAGCAGTTCTTC
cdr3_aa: CASSLGGREYNEQFF

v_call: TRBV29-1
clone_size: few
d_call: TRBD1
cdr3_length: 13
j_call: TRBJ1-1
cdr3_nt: TGCAGCGCACCGGGACAGGGCGCCACTGAAGCTTTCTTT
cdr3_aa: CSAPGQGATEAFF

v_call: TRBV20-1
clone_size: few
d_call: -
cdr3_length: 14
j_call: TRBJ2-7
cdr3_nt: TGCAGTGCTAGTTCGCCAAGAACAAACTACGAGCAGTACTTC
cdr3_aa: CSASSPRTNYEQYF

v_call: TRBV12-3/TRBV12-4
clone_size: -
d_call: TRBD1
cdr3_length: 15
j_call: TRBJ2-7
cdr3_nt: TGTGCCAGCAGTTTAAGGGGGACAGCCTCCTACGAGCAGTACTTC
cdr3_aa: CASSLRGTASYEQYF

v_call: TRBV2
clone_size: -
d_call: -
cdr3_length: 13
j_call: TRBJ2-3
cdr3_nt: TGTGCCAGCAGATGGGACAGCACAGATACGCAGTATTTT
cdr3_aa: CASRWDSTDTQYF

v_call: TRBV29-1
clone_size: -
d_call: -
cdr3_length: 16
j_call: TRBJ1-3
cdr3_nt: TGCAGCGCCGAGGATAGAAAATCGAGCTCTGGAAACACCATATATTTT
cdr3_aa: CSAEDRKSSSGNTIYF

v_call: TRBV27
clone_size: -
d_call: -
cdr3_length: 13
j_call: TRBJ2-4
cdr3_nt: TGTGCCAGCAGTTTGCTTGCTCCACCGCTTCAGTACTTC
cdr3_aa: CASSLLAPPLQYF

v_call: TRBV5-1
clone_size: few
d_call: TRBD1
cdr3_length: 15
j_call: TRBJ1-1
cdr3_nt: TGCGCCAGCAGCTTGACCGGGACAGGGAACACTGAAGCTTTCTTT
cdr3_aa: CASSLTGTGNTEAFF

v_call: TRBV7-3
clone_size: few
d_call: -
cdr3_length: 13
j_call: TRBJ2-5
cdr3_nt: TGTGCCAGCAGCGGATTAGTGGGCGGGACCCAGTACTTC
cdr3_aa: CASSGLVGGTQYF

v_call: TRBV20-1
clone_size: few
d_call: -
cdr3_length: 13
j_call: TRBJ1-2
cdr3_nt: TGCAGTGCTAGAGATCGGACACCCCTAGGCTACACCTTC
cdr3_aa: CSARDRTPLGYTF

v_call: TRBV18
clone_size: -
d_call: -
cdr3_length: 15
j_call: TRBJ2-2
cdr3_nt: TGTGCCAGCTCACCGATGGAGGGGGACACCGGGGAGCTGTTTTTT
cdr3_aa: CASSPMEGDTGELFF

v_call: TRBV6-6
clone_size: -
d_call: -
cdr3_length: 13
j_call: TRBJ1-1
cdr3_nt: TGTGCCAGCAGTTACCCTAGGACAGATGAAGCTTTCTTT
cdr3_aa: CASSYPRTDEAFF

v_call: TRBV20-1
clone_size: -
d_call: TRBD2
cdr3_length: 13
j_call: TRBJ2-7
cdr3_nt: TGCAGTGCCCGAGCGGGAGGGGCCTACGAGCAGTACTTC
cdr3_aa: CSARAGGAYEQYF

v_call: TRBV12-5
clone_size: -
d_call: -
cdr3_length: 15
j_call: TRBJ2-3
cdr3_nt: TGTGCTAGTGGACGAGATCGGGAGAGCACAGATACGCAGTATTTT
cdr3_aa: CASGRDRESTDTQYF